The present T cell receptor beta chain was sequenced within a study of blood T cell repertoires in COVID-19. As for the study in general: PBMCs, B-cell-depleted T cells, or T cells were the source of the cDNA or gDNA that made up the material.

The authors' processing: Estimates of nucleated cell counts were drawn from the amplification of reference gene primers. Method: immunoSEQ multiplex PCR; TCRdb's copy keeps in-frame clones and lacks some. The DNA was the basis for D and trimming; V, J and clone size are from that table. This table has about 250,000 clones, approximately 89% appearing once. The sequence was collected from a woman in her sixties or seventies who had recovered from COVID-19. The specimen was peripheral blood.

CDR3 coding DNA: TGCGCCAGCAGCCAAGGGACGGGAACGGTGGGAGCTTTCTTT. Its protein is CASSQGTGTVGAFF. V is TRBV4-3 and J is TRBJ1-1; D is uncertain. This CDR3 has 14 residues. CDR1 is LGHNA and CDR2 is YSLEER in the germline V gene. Trimming took 1 base from V and 10 from J, leaving 16 bases between them.